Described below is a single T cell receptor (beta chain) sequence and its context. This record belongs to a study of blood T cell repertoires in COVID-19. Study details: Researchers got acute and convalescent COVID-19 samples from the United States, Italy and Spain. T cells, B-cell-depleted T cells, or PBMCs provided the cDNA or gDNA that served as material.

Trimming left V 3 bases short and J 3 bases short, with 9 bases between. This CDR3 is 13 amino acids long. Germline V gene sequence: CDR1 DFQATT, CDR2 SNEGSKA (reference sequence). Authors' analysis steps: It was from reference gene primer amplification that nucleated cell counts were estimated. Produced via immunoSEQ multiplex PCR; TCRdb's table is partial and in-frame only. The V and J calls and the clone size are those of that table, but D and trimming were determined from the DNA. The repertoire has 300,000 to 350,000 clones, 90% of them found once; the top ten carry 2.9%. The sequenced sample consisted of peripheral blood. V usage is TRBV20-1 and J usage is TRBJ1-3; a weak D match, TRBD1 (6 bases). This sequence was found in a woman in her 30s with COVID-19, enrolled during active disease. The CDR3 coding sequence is TGCAGTGCTAGTTACAGGGTTGGAAACACCATATATTTT. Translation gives CSASYRVGNTIYF.